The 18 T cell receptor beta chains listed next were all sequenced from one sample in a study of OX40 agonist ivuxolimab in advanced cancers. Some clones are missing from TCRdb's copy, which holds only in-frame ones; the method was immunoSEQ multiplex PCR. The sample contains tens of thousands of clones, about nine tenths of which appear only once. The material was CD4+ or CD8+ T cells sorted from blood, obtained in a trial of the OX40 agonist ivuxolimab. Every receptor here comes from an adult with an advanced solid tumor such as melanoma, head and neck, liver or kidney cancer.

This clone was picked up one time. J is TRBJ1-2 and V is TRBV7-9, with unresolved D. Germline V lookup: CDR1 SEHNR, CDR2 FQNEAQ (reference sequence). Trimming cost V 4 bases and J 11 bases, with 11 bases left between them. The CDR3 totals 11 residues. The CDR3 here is CASSYAGWYTF. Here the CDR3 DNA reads TGTGCCAGCAGCTATGCAGGTTGGTACACCTTC.

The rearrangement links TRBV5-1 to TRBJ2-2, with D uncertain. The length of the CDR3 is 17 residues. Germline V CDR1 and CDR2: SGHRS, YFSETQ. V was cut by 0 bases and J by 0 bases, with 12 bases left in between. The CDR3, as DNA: TGCGCCAGCAGCTTGGGACTTGACGGAGCGAACACCGGGGAGCTGTTTTTT. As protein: CASSLGLDGANTGELFF.

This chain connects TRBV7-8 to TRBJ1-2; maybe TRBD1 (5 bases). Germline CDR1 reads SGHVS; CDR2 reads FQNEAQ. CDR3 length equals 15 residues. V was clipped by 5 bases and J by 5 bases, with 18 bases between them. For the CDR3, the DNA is TGTGCCAGCAGCGCGATTCTAGGGGTGGGTTATGGCTACACCTTC. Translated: CASSAILGVGYGYTF.

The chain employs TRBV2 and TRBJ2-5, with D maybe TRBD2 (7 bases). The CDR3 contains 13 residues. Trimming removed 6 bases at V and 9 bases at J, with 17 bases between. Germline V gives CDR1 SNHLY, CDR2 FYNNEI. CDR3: CASSRGGPGPQYF. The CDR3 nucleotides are TGTGCCAGCAGCCGCGGGGGCCCGGGTCCCCAGTACTTC. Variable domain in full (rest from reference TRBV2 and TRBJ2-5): EPEVTQTPSHQVTQMGQEVILRCVPISNHLYFYWYRQILGQKVEFLVSFYNNEISEKSEIFDDQFSVERPDGSNFTLKIRSTKLEDSAMYFCASSRGGPGPQYFGPGTRLLVL.

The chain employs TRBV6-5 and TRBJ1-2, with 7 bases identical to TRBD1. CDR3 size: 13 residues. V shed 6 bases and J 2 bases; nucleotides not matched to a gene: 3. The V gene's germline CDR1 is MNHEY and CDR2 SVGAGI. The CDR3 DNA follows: TGTGCCAGCAGAATACAGGGGAACTATGGCTACACCTTC. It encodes CASRIQGNYGYTF.

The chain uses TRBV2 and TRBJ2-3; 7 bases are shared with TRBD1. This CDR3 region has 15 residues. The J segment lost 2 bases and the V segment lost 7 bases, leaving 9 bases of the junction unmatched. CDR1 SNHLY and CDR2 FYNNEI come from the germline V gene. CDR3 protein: CASNVIKGATDTQYF. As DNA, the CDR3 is TGTGCCAGCAATGTCATTAAGGGGGCCACAGATACGCAGTATTTT.

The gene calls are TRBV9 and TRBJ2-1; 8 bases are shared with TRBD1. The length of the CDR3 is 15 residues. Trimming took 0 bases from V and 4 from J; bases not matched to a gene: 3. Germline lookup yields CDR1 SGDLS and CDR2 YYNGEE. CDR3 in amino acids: CASSVGQGRYNEQFF. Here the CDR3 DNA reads TGTGCCAGCAGCGTAGGACAGGGGAGGTACAATGAGCAGTTCTTC. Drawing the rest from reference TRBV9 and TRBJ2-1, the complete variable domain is DSGVTQTPKHLITATGQRVTLRCSPRSGDLSVYWYQQSLDQGLQFLIQYYNGEERAKGNILERFSAQQFPDLHSELNLSSLELGDSALYFCASSVGQGRYNEQFFGPGTRLTVL.

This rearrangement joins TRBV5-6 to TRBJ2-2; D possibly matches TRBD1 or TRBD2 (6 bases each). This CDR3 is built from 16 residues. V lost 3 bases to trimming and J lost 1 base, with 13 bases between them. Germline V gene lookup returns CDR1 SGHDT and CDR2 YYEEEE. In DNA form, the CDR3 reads TGTGCCAGCAGCTCCGAAGGGGGGTGGAACACCGGGGAGCTGTTTTTT. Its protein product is CASSSEGGWNTGELFF.

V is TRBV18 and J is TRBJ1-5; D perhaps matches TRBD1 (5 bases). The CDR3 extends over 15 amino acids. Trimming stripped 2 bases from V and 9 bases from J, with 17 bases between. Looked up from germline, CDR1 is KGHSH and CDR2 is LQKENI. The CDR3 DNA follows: TGTGCCAGCTCACCAACCCGGGACGTCCTAGGGCCCCAGCATTTT. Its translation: CASSPTRDVLGPQHF. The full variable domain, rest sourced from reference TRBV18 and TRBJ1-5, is NAGVMQNPRHLVRRRGQEARLRCSPMKGHSHVYWYRQLPEEGLKFMVYLQKENIIDESGMPKERFSAEFPKEGPSILRIQQVVRGDSAAYFCASSPTRDVLGPQHFGDGTRLSIL.

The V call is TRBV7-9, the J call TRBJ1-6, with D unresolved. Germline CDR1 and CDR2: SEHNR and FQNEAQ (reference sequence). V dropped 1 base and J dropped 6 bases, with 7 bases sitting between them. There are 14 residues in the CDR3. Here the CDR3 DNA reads TGTGCCAGCAGCTTAGATCCGGCTAATTCACCCCTCCACTTT. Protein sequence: CASSLDPANSPLHF.

CDR3 loop: CASSLYGGTEQYF. In DNA, the CDR3 is TGTGCCAGCAGTTTATATGGGGGAACAGAGCAGTACTTC. The chain employs TRBV27 and TRBJ2-7; D tentatively fits TRBD1 or TRBD2 (5 bases each). V dropped 1 base and J dropped 7 bases, with 11 bases sitting between them. This CDR3 contains 13 residues. Germline V gene lookup returns CDR1 MNHEY and CDR2 SMNVEV (reference sequence).

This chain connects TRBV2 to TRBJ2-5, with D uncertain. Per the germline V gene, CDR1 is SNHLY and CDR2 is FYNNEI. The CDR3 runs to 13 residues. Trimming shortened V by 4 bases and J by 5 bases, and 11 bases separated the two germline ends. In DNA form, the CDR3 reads TGTGCCAGCAGTGCCGAGCATCCGGAGACCCAGTACTTC. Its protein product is CASSAEHPETQYF.

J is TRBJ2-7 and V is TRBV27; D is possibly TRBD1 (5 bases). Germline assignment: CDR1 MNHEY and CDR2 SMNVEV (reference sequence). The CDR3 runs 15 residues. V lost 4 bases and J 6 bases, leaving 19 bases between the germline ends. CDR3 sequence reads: CASSYLPTRQREQYF. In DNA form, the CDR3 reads TGTGCCAGCAGTTACTTACCTACCAGACAGCGCGAGCAGTACTTC.

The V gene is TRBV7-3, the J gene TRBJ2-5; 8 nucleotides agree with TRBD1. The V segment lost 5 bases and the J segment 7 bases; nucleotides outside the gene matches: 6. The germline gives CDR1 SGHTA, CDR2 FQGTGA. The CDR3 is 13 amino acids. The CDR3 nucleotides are TGTGCCAGCAGCCAGGGGGCGCGGGGGACCCAGTACTTC. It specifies CASSQGARGTQYF.

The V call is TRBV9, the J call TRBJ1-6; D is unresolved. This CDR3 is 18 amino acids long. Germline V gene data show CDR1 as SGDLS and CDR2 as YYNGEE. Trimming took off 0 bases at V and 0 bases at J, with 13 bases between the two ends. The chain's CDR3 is CASSVGSLVSSYNSPLHF. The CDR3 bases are TGTGCCAGCAGCGTAGGTTCTCTAGTCAGCTCCTATAATTCACCCCTCCACTTT. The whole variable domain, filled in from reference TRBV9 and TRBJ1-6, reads DSGVTQTPKHLITATGQRVTLRCSPRSGDLSVYWYQQSLDQGLQFLIQYYNGEERAKGNILERFSAQQFPDLHSELNLSSLELGDSALYFCASSVGSLVSSYNSPLHFGNGTRLTVT.

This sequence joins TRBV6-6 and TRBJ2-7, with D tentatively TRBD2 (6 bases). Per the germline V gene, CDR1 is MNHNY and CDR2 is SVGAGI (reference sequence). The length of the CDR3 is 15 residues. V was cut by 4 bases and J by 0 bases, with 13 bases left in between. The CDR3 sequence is CASSSRDSSSYEQYF. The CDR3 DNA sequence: TGTGCCAGCAGTTCCCGGGACTCTAGCTCCTACGAGCAGTACTTC.

The CDR3 DNA is TGTGCCAGCCTACAGGACTCCGCTTTTGGGCGAGGCTACACCTTC. Translating it yields CASLQDSAFGRGYTF. The chain uses TRBV19 and TRBJ1-2, with D possibly being TRBD1 (5 bases). Germline V CDR1 and CDR2: LNHDA, SQIVND (reference sequence). This CDR3 spans 15 amino acids. Trimming took off 9 bases at V and 8 bases at J, with 25 bases between the two ends. Filled out from reference TRBV19 and TRBJ1-2, the complete variable domain reads DGGITQSPKYLFRKEGQNVTLSCEQNLNHDAMYWYRQDPGQGLRLIYYSQIVNDFQKGDIAEGYSVSREKKESFPLTVTSAQKNPTAFYLCASLQDSAFGRGYTFGSGTRLTVV.

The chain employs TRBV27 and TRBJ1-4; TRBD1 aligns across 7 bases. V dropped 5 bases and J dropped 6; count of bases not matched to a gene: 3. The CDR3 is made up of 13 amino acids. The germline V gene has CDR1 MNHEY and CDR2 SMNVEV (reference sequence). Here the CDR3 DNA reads TGTGCCAGCAGTCGAACAGGGGATGAAAAACTGTTTTTT. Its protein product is CASSRTGDEKLFF.